This entry lists 5 T cell receptor beta chains sequenced from one sample in a study of T-cell reconstitution after alpha-beta-depleted transplantation in children (dated by TCRdb to about 2016). The treatment or condition label on this specimen signifies: allogeneic hematopoietic cell transplantation with graft depleted of TCRalphabeta T cells and CD19 B cells. Libraries came from PCR. The reads were generated on an Illumina HiSeq 2500. TCR libraries were prepared with molecular barcoding, using unique molecular identifiers to normalize TCRbeta repertoire quantification. TCRdb trimmed public reads at Q25 via fastp, called clones via MiXCR and kept in-frame beta chains. Every entry covers one CDR3 protein and lists the most common genes and DNA from its rows. For this sample there are 200,000 to 300,000 distinct CDR3 sequences; 20% to 30% appear just once. More than 4.5% of the sample belongs to the ten largest clones.

The sample in question was PBMCs, mostly from graft donor cells, obtained 360 days after TCRalphabeta/CD19-depleted stem cell transplant. The source of these receptors is a female patient aged 2-10 years who had a stem cell transplant for congenital amegakaryocytic thrombocytopenia, so the T cells may come from the graft donor.

The chain carries TRBV7-9 and TRBJ2-7; 7 bases line up with TRBD2. V lost 4 bases to trimming and J lost 0 bases; unmatched junction nucleotides: 9. Germline-derived CDR1 and CDR2 are SEHNR and FQNEAQ (reference sequence). This CDR3 has 16 residues. CDR3 protein: CASSSTLAGRSYEQYF. The CDR3 coding sequence is TGTGCCAGCAGCTCAACCTTAGCGGGCCGCTCCTACGAGCAGTACTTC.

This chain links TRBV7-2 with TRBJ2-5; TRBD2 matches at 10 bases. CDR1 is SGHTA and CDR2 is FQGNSA in the germline V gene. J was trimmed by 1 base and V by 4 bases; bases with no gene match: 9. CDR3 length: 17 residues. The CDR3 loop reads CASSSTTSGVLQETQYF. The CDR3 nucleotides read TGTGCCAGCAGCTCGACAACTAGCGGGGTGCTCCAAGAGACCCAGTACTTC. Together with reference TRBV7-2 and TRBJ2-5, the CDR3 gives the full variable domain: GAGVSQSPSNKVTEKGKDVELRCDPISGHTALYWYRQSLGQGLEFLIYFQGNSAPDKSGLPSDRFSAERTGGSVSTLTIQRTQQEDSAVYLCASSSTTSGVLQETQYFGPGTRLLVL.

This clonotype was seen more than once but under ten times. The chain joins TRBV5-1 to TRBJ2-1; D gene uncertain. Germline V gene lookup returns CDR1 SGHRS and CDR2 YFSETQ. This CDR3 contains 12 residues. V shed 4 bases and J shed 7 bases, with 9 bases lying between them. CDR3: CASSTSRNEQFF. DNA for the CDR3: TGCGCCAGCAGCACCTCTAGGAATGAGCAGTTCTTC.

This clonotype was observed a handful of times. A junction boundary mismatches the germline segment, possibly from a read error. The chain links TRBV12-3 or TRBV12-4 to TRBJ2-5; D gene ambiguous. CDR3 length: 11 residues. For the CDR3, the DNA is TGTGCCAGCATTTTAAGGGAGACCCAGTACTTC. As protein: CASILRETQYF.

The chain recombines TRBV11-2 with TRBJ2-7; D possibly uses TRBD1 or TRBD2 (5 bases each). From germline, CDR1 is SGHAT and CDR2 FQNNGV. V lost 2 bases, J lost 6 bases, and 14 bases lay in between. The CDR3 has 14 residues. CDR3 coding DNA: TGTGCCAGCAGCTTAAACGGGGCCTATGGCGAGCAGTACTTC. Protein: CASSLNGAYGEQYF.